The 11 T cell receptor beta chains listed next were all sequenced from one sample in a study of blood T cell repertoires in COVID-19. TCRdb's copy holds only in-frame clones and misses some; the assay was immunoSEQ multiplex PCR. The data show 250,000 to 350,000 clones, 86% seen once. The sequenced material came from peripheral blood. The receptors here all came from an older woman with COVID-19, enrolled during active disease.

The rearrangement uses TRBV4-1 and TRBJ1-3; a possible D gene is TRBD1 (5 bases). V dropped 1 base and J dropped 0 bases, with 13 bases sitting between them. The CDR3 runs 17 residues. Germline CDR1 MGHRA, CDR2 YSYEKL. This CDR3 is CASSQGRGGGSGNTIYF. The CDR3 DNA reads TGCGCCAGCAGCCAAGGGAGGGGCGGGGGCTCTGGAAACACCATATATTTT.

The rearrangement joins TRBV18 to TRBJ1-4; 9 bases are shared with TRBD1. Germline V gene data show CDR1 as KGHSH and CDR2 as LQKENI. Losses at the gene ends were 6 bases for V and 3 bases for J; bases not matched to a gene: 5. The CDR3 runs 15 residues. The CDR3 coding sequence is TGTGCCAGCTCGCTTGGGACAGGGCCTAATGAAAAACTGTTTTTT. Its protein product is CASSLGTGPNEKLFF.

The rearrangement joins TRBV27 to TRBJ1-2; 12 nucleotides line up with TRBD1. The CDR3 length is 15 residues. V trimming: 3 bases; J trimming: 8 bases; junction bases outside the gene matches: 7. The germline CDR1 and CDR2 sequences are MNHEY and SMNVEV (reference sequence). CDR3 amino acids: CASSFRDRGRGGYTF. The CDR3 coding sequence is TGTGCCAGCAGTTTCCGGGACAGGGGGCGTGGGGGCTACACCTTC.

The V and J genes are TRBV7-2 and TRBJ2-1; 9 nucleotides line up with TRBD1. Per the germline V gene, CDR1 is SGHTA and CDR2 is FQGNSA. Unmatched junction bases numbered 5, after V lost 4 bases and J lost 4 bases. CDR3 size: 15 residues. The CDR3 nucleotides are TGTGCCAGCAGCTGGGACAGGGATATATACAATGAGCAGTTCTTC. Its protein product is CASSWDRDIYNEQFF.

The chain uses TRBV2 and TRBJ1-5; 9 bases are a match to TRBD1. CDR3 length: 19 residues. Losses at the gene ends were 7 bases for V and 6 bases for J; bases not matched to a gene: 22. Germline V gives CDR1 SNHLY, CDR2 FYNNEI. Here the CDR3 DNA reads TGTGCCAGCACCCCCGGGGGACAGGGTTTTTTTTCCTCACGTCAGCCCCAGCATTTT. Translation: CASTPGGQGFFSSRQPQHF.

The chain's CDR3 is CAWSPGSGANVLTF. The CDR3 DNA sequence: TGTGCCTGGAGCCCGGGGAGCGGGGCCAACGTCCTGACTTTC. The rearrangement joins TRBV30 to TRBJ2-6, with D perhaps matching TRBD2 (5 bases). The V end was cut by 3 bases, the J end by 4 bases, with 10 bases between. Per the germline V gene, CDR1 is GTSNPN and CDR2 is SVGIG (reference sequence). The CDR3 has 14 amino acids. Combining the CDR3 with reference TRBV30 and TRBJ2-6 gives the whole variable domain SQTIHQWPATLVQPVGSPLSLECTVEGTSNPNLYWYRQAAGRGLQLLFYSVGIGQISSEVPQNLSASRPQDRQFILSSKKLLLSDSGFYLCAWSPGSGANVLTFGAGSRLTVL.

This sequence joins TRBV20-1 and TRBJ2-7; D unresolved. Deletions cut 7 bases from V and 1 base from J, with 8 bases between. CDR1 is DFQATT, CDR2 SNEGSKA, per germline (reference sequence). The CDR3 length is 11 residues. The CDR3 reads CSVRLSYEQYF. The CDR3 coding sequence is TGCAGTGTCCGGTTATCCTACGAGCAGTACTTC.

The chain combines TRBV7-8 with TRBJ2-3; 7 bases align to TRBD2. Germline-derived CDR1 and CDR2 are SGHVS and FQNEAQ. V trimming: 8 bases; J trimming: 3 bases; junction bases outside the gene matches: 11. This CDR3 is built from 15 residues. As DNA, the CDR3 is TGTGCCAGCGAGCCCCTGAGAGCGGGGACAGATACGCAGTATTTT. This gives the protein CASEPLRAGTDTQYF.

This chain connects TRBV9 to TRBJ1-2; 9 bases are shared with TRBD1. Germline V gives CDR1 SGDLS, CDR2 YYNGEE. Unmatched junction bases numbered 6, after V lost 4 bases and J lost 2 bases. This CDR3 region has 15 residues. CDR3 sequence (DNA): TGTGCCAGCAGCCATTATACAGGGGGCAACTATGGCTACACCTTC. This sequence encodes CASSHYTGGNYGYTF.

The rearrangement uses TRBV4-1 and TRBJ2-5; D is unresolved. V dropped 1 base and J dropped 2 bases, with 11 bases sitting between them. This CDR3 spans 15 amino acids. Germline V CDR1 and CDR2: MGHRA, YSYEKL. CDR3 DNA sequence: TGCGCCAGCAGCCAAGGGTGGGCCCTTCAAGAGACCCAGTACTTC. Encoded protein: CASSQGWALQETQYF.

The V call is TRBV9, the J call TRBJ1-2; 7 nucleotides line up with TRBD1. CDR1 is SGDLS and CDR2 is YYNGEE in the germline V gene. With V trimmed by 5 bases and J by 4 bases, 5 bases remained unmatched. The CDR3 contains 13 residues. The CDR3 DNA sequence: TGTGCCAGCAGAGCCGGGACAGCCTATGGCTACACCTTC. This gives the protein CASRAGTAYGYTF. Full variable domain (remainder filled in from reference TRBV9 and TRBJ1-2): DSGVTQTPKHLITATGQRVTLRCSPRSGDLSVYWYQQSLDQGLQFLIQYYNGEERAKGNILERFSAQQFPDLHSELNLSSLELGDSALYFCASRAGTAYGYTFGSGTRLTVV.